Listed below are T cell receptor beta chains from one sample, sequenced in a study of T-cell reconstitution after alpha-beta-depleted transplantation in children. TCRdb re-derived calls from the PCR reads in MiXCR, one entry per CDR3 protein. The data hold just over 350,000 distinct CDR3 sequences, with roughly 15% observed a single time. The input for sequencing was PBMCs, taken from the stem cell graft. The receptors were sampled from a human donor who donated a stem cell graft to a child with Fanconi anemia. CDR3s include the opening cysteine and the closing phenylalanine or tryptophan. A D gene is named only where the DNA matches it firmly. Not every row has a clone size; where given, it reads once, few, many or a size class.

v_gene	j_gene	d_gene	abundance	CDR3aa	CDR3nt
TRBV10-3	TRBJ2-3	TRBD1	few	CATLRGRGQDTQYF	TGTGCCACCCTACGGGGCAGGGGGCAAGATACGCAGTATTTT
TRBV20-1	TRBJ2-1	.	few	CSARVLGRGSYNEQFF	TGCAGTGCTAGAGTCCTGGGGCGGGGCTCCTACAATGAGCAGTTCTTC
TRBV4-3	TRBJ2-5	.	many	CASSQGSQLQGETQYF	TGCGCCAGCAGCCAAGGCAGCCAACTGCAGGGGGAGACCCAGTACTTC
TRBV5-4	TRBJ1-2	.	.	CASSLQGSDYGYTF	TGTGCCAGCAGCTTACAAGGCTCCGACTATGGCTACACCTTC
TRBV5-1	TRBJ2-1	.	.	CASSLETGGGNEQFF	TGCGCCAGCAGCTTGGAGACTGGTGGGGGCAATGAGCAGTTCTTC
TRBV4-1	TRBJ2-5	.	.	CASSQGGLQETQYF	TGCGCCAGCAGCCAAGGAGGACTGCAAGAGACCCAGTACTTC
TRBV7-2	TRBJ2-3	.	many	CASSFDGASTDTQYF	TGTGCCAGCAGCTTCGACGGGGCCTCCACAGATACGCAGTATTTT
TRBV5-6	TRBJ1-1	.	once	CASSSGPGLEAFF	TGTGCCAGCAGTTCCGGGCCAGGGCTTGAAGCTTTCTTT
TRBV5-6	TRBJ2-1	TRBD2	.	CASKVAGVPHYNEQFF	TGTGCCAGTAAGGTAGCGGGAGTTCCCCATTACAATGAGCAGTTCTTC
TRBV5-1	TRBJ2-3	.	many	CASSPARAGGTDTQYF	TGCGCCAGCAGCCCCGCCAGGGCCGGGGGCACAGATACGCAGTATTTT
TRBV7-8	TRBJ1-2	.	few	CASRGGAYGYTF	TGTGCCAGCAGAGGCGGTGCTTATGGCTACACCTTC
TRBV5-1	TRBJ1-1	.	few	CASSWAIQGTEAFF	TGCGCCAGCAGCTGGGCCATACAGGGCACTGAAGCTTTCTTT
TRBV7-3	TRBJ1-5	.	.	CASEYGYQPQHF	TGTGCCAGCGAATACGGATATCAGCCCCAGCATTTT
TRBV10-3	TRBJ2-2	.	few	CAISDLQGATGELFF	TGTGCCATCAGTGATTTGCAGGGTGCAACCGGGGAGCTGTTTTTT
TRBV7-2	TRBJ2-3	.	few	CASSSSRVSDTQYF	TGTGCCAGCAGCTCTTCTAGGGTTTCTGATACGCAGTATTTT
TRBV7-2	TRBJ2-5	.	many	CASTFNAGRETQYF	TGTGCCAGCACCTTTAATGCAGGGAGGGAGACCCAGTACTTC
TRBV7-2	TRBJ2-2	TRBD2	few	CASSFRTSAGELFF	TGTGCCAGCAGCTTTCGGACTAGCGCCGGGGAGCTGTTTTTT
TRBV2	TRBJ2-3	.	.	CASSSTRADTQYF	TGTGCCAGCAGTTCCACTCGGGCGGATACGCAGTATTTT
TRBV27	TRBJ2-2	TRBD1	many	CASTDRVGGTGELFF	TGTGCCAGCACGGACAGGGTCGGAGGCACCGGGGAGCTGTTTTTT
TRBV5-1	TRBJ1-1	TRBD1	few	CASSLMTGGSNTEAFF	TGCGCCAGCAGCTTGATGACAGGGGGCTCGAACACTGAAGCTTTCTTT
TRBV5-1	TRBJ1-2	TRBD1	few	CASSPSPRTGGYGYTF	TGCGCCAGCAGCCCAAGTCCCCGTACAGGGGGCTATGGCTACACCTTC
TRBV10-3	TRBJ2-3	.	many	CAISALGTDTQYF	TGTGCCATCAGTGCGCTTGGTACAGATACGCAGTATTTT
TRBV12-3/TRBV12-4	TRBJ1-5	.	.	CASRQQGAVNQPQHF	TGTGCCAGCAGGCAGCAGGGTGCGGTCAATCAGCCCCAGCATTTT
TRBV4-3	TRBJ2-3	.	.	CASSQDPGNTDTQYF	TGCGCCAGCAGCCAAGATCCGGGGAACACAGATACGCAGTATTTT
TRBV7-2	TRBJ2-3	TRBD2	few	CASSSAGPGNTQYF	TGTGCCAGCAGCTCAGCGGGACCCGGAAATACGCAGTATTTT
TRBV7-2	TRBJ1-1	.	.	CASSLGAREAFF	TGTGCCAGCAGCCTCGGGGCAAGAGAAGCTTTCTTT
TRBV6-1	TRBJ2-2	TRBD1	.	CASNRGEVTGELFF	TGTGCCAGCAACAGGGGGGAGGTCACCGGGGAGCTGTTTTTT
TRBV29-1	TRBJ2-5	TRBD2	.	CSVGLAGIRETQYF	TGCAGCGTTGGGCTAGCGGGGATACGAGAGACCCAGTACTTC
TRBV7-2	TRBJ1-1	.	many	CASSEAPNTEAFF	TGTGCCAGCAGCGAAGCGCCCAACACTGAAGCTTTCTTT
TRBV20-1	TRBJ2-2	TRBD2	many	CSAVLAGNTGELFF	TGCAGTGCTGTCCTAGCGGGGAACACCGGGGAGCTGTTTTTT
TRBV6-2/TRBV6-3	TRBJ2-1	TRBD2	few	CASTEQAGGPDEQFF	TGTGCCAGCACCGAACAGGCGGGGGGCCCGGATGAGCAGTTCTTC
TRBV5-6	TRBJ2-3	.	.	CASLPAPSSTDTQYF	TGTGCCAGCCTCCCTGCCCCCTCTAGCACAGATACGCAGTATTTT
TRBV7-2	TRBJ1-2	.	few	CASSYEQGYGYTF	TGTGCCAGCAGCTATGAGCAGGGCTATGGCTACACCTTC
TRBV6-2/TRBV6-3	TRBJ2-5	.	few	CASSVDRSETQYF	TGTGCCAGCAGTGTGGACCGCTCAGAGACCCAGTACTTC
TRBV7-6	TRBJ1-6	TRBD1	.	CASSFRTGLNSPLHF	TGTGCCAGCAGCTTTCGGACAGGACTCAATTCACCCCTCCACTTT
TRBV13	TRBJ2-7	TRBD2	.	CASSSTSPYEQYF	TGTGCCAGCAGCTCGACTAGCCCCTACGAGCAGTACTTC
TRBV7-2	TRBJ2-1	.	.	CASRKVSLRSEQFF	TGTGCCAGCAGAAAGGTCTCCTTAAGAAGTGAGCAGTTCTTC
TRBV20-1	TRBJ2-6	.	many	CSAVSSGANVLTF	TGCAGCGCCGTCTCATCGGGGGCCAACGTCCTGACTTTC
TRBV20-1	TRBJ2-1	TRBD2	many	CSAWLRGGRYNEQFF	TGCAGTGCTTGGTTGCGGGGGGGCCGCTACAATGAGCAGTTCTTC
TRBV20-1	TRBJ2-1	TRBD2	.	CSAPGTSGGNYNEQFF	TGCAGTGCCCCCGGGACTAGCGGGGGTAACTACAATGAGCAGTTCTTC
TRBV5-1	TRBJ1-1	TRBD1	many	CASSPTGTDNTEAFF	TGCGCCAGCAGCCCGACCGGGACAGACAACACTGAAGCTTTCTTT
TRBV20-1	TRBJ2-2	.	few	CSATLGGSNTGELFF	TGCAGTGCTACCCTCGGAGGATCGAACACCGGGGAGCTGTTTTTT
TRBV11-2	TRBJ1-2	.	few	CASSLEYSSYGYTF	TGTGCCAGCAGCTTAGAGTACAGTTCCTATGGCTACACCTTC
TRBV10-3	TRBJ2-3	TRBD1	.	CAISESKQGADTQYF	TGTGCCATCAGTGAGTCGAAACAGGGGGCGGATACGCAGTATTTT
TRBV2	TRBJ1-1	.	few	CASRSDFGTEAFF	TGTGCCAGCAGGTCCGACTTCGGCACTGAAGCTTTCTTT
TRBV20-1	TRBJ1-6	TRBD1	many	CSARDYRGNSPLHF	TGCAGTGCTAGAGATTACAGGGGGAATTCACCCCTCCACTTT
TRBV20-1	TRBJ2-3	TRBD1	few	CSAKGTGTDTQYF	TGCAGTGCTAAGGGGACAGGGACAGATACGCAGTATTTT
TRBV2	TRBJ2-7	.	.	CASNGQTYEQYF	TGTGCCAGCAATGGGCAGACCTACGAGCAGTACTTC
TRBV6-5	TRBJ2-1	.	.	CACSLLEGSYNEQFF	TGTGCCTGCTCACTCTTGGAAGGCTCCTACAATGAGCAGTTCTTC
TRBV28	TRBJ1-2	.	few	CASSLTDGYGYTF	TGTGCCAGCAGTTTAACGGATGGCTATGGCTACACCTTC
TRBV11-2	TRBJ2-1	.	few	CVSSSFREETLNEQFF	TGTGTCAGCAGCTCCTTCAGGGAGGAGACCCTCAATGAGCAGTTCTTC